This is a list of T cell receptor beta chains from one sample in a study of early T cells in non-severe SARS-CoV-2 infection. TCRdb processed the 5' RACE reads anew with MiXCR; each CDR3 protein has one entry. The repertoire holds 57,000 or so distinct CDR3 sequences, about 12% seen once, with over 1% in the top ten. Source: whole blood, taken at baseline. The receptors come from an adult who was a healthcare worker with PCR-confirmed SARS-CoV-2 infection or an uninfected control (not recorded which). The donor label of this sample is uncertain. The CDR3 runs from the conserved cysteine through the conserved F or W. The order of the fields is D gene, CDR3 length, V gene, clone size, J gene, CDR3 protein, CDR3 DNA. A D gene is named only where the DNA matches it firmly. Some rows have no size entry. The others give once, few or many, or a class for an expanded clone.

.	13	TRBV7-9	.	TRBJ2-3	CASSLARLDTQYF	TGTGCCAGCAGCTTAGCGCGGCTAGATACGCAGTATTTT
.	13	TRBV5-1	.	TRBJ2-5	CASSLGGEETQYF	TGCGCCAGCAGCTTGGGGGGTGAAGAGACCCAGTACTTC
.	12	TRBV7-9	.	TRBJ1-1	CASSFDRTEAFF	TGTGCCAGCAGCTTTGACAGGACTGAAGCTTTCTTT
TRBD1	17	TRBV18	.	TRBJ2-1	CASSPSPGQVSYNEQFF	TGTGCCAGCTCACCGAGCCCGGGACAGGTTTCCTACAATGAGCAGTTCTTC
.	15	TRBV5-1	.	TRBJ2-2	CASRTEILNTGELFF	TGCGCCAGCAGGACAGAGATCCTGAACACCGGGGAGCTGTTTTTT
TRBD1	16	TRBV4-1	few	TRBJ2-5	CASSQEGTGPQETQYF	TGCGCCAGCAGCCAAGAGGGGACAGGGCCCCAAGAGACCCAGTACTTC
.	14	TRBV28	many	TRBJ2-2	CASSLRTDTGELFF	TGTGCCAGCAGCTTAAGGACGGACACCGGGGAGCTGTTTTTT
TRBD2	18	TRBV7-9	.	TRBJ2-2	CASSSRTSGITVAGELFF	TGTGCCAGCAGCTCGAGGACTAGCGGGATAACTGTCGCCGGGGAGCTGTTTTTT
.	14	TRBV7-2	.	TRBJ2-3	CANSLRWAPDTQYF	TGTGCCAACAGCTTACGTTGGGCCCCAGATACGCAGTATTTT
.	14	TRBV12-3/TRBV12-4	.	TRBJ2-3	CASSLSRGYDTQYF	TGTGCCAGCAGTTTAAGCCGCGGTTACGATACGCAGTATTTT
.	19	TRBV7-3	.	TRBJ2-1	CASSLTPPMTGSSYNEQFF	TGTGCCAGCAGCTTAACGCCCCCAATGACAGGAAGCTCCTACAATGAGCAGTTCTTC
.	15	TRBV6-4	.	TRBJ1-3	CASHRTRPSGNTIYF	TGTGCCAGTCATAGGACGAGGCCCTCTGGAAACACCATATATTTT
TRBD1	16	TRBV3-1	few	TRBJ2-3	CASSQWDRGRTDTQYF	TGTGCCAGCAGCCAGTGGGACAGGGGGCGCACAGATACGCAGTATTTT
.	14	TRBV29-1	few	TRBJ2-1	CSVDRPSSYNEQFF	TGCAGCGTTGACAGGCCAAGCTCCTACAATGAGCAGTTCTTC
.	14	TRBV15	few	TRBJ1-6	CATSRDSYNSPLHF	TGTGCCACCAGCAGGGACAGCTATAATTCACCCCTCCACTTT
.	12	TRBV29-1	.	TRBJ2-5	CSVENGGETQYF	TGCAGCGTTGAAAACGGCGGGGAGACCCAGTACTTC
TRBD1	14	TRBV7-2	.	TRBJ1-1	CASSLFTGGTEAFF	TGTGCCAGCAGCTTGTTTACAGGGGGCACTGAAGCTTTCTTT
.	12	TRBV5-1	.	TRBJ1-1	CASSSGQSEAFF	TGCGCCAGCAGCTCGGGGCAATCTGAAGCTTTCTTT
.	16	TRBV10-1	few	TRBJ2-1	CASSVGSHPRYNEQFF	TGCGCCAGCAGTGTAGGGAGCCACCCAAGATACAATGAGCAGTTCTTC
.	12	TRBV21-1	many	TRBJ2-4	CARLERKNIQYF	TGTGCCAGGCTGGAGCGGAAAAACATTCAGTACTTC
.	13	TRBV7-2	.	TRBJ2-2	CASSSPNTGELFF	TGTGCCAGCAGCTCCCCGAACACCGGGGAGCTGTTTTTT
TRBD2	15	TRBV5-4	many	TRBJ2-5	CASSLGLAGEETQYF	TGTGCCAGCAGCTTGGGACTAGCGGGGGAAGAGACCCAGTACTTC
.	15	TRBV19	many	TRBJ1-2	CASSRSGTETHGYTF	TGTGCCAGTAGTAGATCCGGGACCGAAACCCATGGCTACACCTTC
.	13	TRBV7-8	many	TRBJ2-5	CASSLLPKETQYF	TGTGCCAGCAGCCTTCTCCCCAAAGAGACCCAGTACTTC
.	15	TRBV10-3	few	TRBJ2-1	CAISESGGSYNEQFF	TGTGCCATCAGTGAGTCTGGGGGGTCCTACAATGAGCAGTTCTTC
.	15	TRBV20-1	.	TRBJ2-6	CSASPGMSGANVLTF	TGCAGTGCTAGTCCGGGGATGTCTGGGGCCAACGTCCTGACTTTC
TRBD1	16	TRBV20-1	few	TRBJ1-4	CSAQDRGGATNEKLFF	TGCAGTGCTCAGGACAGGGGGGGTGCAACTAATGAAAAACTGTTTTTT